The T cell receptor beta chain described here comes from a study of shared clonotypes between healthy human individuals. About the study: The donor pool was made up of two women and a few men aged 18 to 49.

The germline V gene encodes CDR1 LNHNV and CDR2 YYDKDF (reference sequence). Between the trimmed V and J ends, which lost 0 bases and 2 bases, there was a span of 20 bases. The CDR3 is made up of 19 amino acids. Profiled with immunoSEQ multiplex PCR; TCRdb holds only in-frame clones, not every one. The table includes 1.6 million or so clones, approximately 98.5% detected once. In the case of this clone: Its specificity is unknown.

Overall study results and limits: Sequencing depth was expected to affect clonotype sharing among donors.

The V gene is TRBV15, the J gene TRBJ1-5, with D unresolved. This receptor was identified in a man aged 25-45 years in good health. The sample was naive CD4+ T cells sorted from blood. This sample's subset: CD45RA+ positively selected. CDR3 sequence (DNA): TGTGCCACCAGCAGAGAACTCCGGCGACCAGCTCGGGGCAATCAGCCCCAGCATTTT. Residues: CATSRELRRPARGNQPQHF. The full variable domain, rest sourced from reference TRBV15 and TRBJ1-5, is DAMVIQNPRYQVTQFGKPVTLSCSQTLNHNVMYWYQQKSSQAPKLLFHYYDKDFNNEADTPDNFQSRRPNTSFCFLDIRSPGLGDTAMYLCATSRELRRPARGNQPQHFGDGTRLSIL.